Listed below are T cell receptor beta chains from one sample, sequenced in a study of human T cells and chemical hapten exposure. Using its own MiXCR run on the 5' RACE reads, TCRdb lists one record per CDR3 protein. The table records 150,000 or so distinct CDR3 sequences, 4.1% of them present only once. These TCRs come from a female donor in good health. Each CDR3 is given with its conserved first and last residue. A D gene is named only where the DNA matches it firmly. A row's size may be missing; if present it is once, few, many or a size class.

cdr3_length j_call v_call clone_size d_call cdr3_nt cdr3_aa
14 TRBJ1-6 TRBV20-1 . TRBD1 TGCAGTGCTAGAGCGGGGACAGTCAATTCACCCCTCCACTTT CSARAGTVNSPLHF
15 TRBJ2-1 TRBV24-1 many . TGTGCCACCAGTGACCCAGCGGAACCTTACAATGAGCAGTTCTTC CATSDPAEPYNEQFF
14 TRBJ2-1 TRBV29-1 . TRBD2 TGCAGCGTTGGTAGGTCGGGGGGAGGCGGTGAGCAGTTCTTC CSVGRSGGGGEQFF
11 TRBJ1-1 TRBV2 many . TGTGCCAGCATCTTGGCCGCTGAAGCTTTCTTT CASILAAEAFF
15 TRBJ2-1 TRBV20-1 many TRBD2 TGCAGTGCCGGCAAGCGGGGGGGCTCCTACAATGAGCAGTTCTTC CSAGKRGGSYNEQFF
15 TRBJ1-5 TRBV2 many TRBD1 TGTGCCAGCATTGAGACAGGGAATGTTGGTCAGCCCCAGCATTTT CASIETGNVGQPQHF
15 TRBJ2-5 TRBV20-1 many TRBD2 TGCAGTGCTAGGCGCCTAGCGGGGCATCAAGAGACCCAGTACTTC CSARRLAGHQETQYF
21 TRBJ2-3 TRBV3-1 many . TGTGCCAGCAGCCAAGATGTCCTTCTGATCCTCGTCGACCCCAACACAGATACGCAGTATTTT CASSQDVLLILVDPNTDTQYF
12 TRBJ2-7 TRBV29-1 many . TGCAGCGTTGGTCCTAGCTCCTACGAGCAGTACTTC CSVGPSSYEQYF
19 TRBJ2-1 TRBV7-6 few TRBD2 TGTGCCAGCAGCTTAGTTTATCCTGTTGCGGGGGGTTCCTACAATGAGCAGTTCTTC CASSLVYPVAGGSYNEQFF
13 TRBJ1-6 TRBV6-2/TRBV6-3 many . TGTGCCAGCAACCCGGGATCCCATTCACCCCTCCACTTT CASNPGSHSPLHF
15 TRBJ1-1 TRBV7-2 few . TGTGCCAGCAGCTCAAGCAGGGTGATGAACACTGAAGCTTTCTTT CASSSSRVMNTEAFF
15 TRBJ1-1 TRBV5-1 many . TGCGCCAGCAGCTTGGTTTCAGGCGCGAACACTGAAGCTTTCTTT CASSLVSGANTEAFF
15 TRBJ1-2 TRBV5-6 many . TGTGCCAGCAGCTCCGGTTCCGGGGTTTCCTATGGCTACACCTTC CASSSGSGVSYGYTF
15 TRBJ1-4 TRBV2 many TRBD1 TGTGCCAGCAGTGAAGCACGACAGGGGAGTCCTAAACTGTTTTTT CASSEARQGSPKLFF
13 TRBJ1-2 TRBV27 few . TGTGCCAGCAGTTTTCGCGGGGGTCTTGGCTACACCTTC CASSFRGGLGYTF
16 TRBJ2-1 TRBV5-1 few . TGCGCCAGCAGCTTGGAGCCGGCTGGGGGGCGGGGTGAGCAGTTCTTC CASSLEPAGGRGEQFF
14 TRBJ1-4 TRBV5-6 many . TGTGCCAGCAGCTGGACCTCAACTAATGAAAAACTGTTTTTT CASSWTSTNEKLFF
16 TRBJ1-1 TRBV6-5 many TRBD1 TGTGCCAGTCTCACACGGGACAGGGGGCTAGGCACTGAAGCTTTCTTT CASLTRDRGLGTEAFF
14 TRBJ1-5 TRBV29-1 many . TGCAGCGTCCGGGACGGGGATAGCAATCAGCCCCAGCATTTT CSVRDGDSNQPQHF
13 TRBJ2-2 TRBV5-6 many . TGTGCCAGCAGCTTGGCAGGCCCCGGGGAGCTGTTTTTT CASSLAGPGELFF
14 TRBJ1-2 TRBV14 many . TGTGCCAGCAGCCCACTCGGGCAGATCTATGGCTACACCTTC CASSPLGQIYGYTF
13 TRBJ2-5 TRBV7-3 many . TGTGCCAGCAGCTTACGCGAGGGGGAGACCCAGTACTTC CASSLREGETQYF
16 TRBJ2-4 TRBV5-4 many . TGTGCCAGCAGCTTGGGGGGCAGCCTTGCCAAAAACATTCAGTACTTC CASSLGGSLAKNIQYF
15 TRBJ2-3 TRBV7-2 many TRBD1 TGTGCCAGCAGCCTCAGGACAGGGCGCACAGATACGCAGTATTTT CASSLRTGRTDTQYF
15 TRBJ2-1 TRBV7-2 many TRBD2 TGTGCCAGCAGCACCATCGGACTAGCGGGGGCTGAGCAGTTCTTC CASSTIGLAGAEQFF
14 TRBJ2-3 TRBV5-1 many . TGCGCCAGCAGCCACAGGGGAGGTACAGATACGCAGTATTTT CASSHRGGTDTQYF
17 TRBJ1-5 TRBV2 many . TGTGCCAGCGTACTCGGTGGGCCTTGGGGTAGCAATCAGCCCCAGCATTTT CASVLGGPWGSNQPQHF
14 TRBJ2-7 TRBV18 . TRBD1 TGTGCCAGCTCCTCCGACAGGGGGAAAAACGAGCAGTACTTC CASSSDRGKNEQYF
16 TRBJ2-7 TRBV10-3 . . TGTGCCATCAGTGAGTCTAGGCGACAAAGGGACTACGAGCAGTACTTC CAISESRRQRDYEQYF
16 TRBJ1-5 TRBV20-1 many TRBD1 TGCAGTGCCCCTATCAACAGGGGTGGTAGCAATCAGCCCCAGCATTTT CSAPINRGGSNQPQHF
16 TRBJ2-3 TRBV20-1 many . TGCAGTGCTGGGCCCACGGGGGGCGCTGGGACAGATACGCAGTATTTT CSAGPTGGAGTDTQYF
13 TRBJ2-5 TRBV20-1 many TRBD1 TGCAGTGCTAGTGGACAGGGGCAAGAGACCCAGTACTTC CSASGQGQETQYF
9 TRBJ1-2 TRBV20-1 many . TGCAGTGCTGGGGTTCATTACACCTTC CSAGVHYTF
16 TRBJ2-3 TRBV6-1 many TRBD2 TGTGCCAGCAGTGGACTCCTAGCGGGGGCCACAGATACGCAGTATTTT CASSGLLAGATDTQYF
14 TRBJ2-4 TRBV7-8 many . TGTGCCAGCAGCCCGCAGATAGAGTGGAACATTCAGTACTTC CASSPQIEWNIQYF
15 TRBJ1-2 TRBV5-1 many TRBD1 TGCGCCAGCAGTACTTGGCCCGGACAGGCCTATGGCTACACCTTC CASSTWPGQAYGYTF
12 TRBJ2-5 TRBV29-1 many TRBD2 TGCAGCGTTGGGCTAGCGGAAGAGACCCAGTACTTC CSVGLAEETQYF
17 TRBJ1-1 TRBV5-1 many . TGCGCCAGCAGCTCGAACGTTAGGAGGTTCATGAACACTGAAGCTTTCTTT CASSSNVRRFMNTEAFF
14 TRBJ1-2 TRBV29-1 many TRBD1 TGCAGCGTTGAACGGGACAGTGGGGCCCATGGCTACACCTTC CSVERDSGAHGYTF
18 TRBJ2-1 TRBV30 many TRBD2 TGTGCCTGGAAAGGACTAGCGGGGGGTAAAAGCTCCTACAATGAGCAGTTCTTC CAWKGLAGGKSSYNEQFF
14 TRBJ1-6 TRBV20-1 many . TGCAGTGCTACCCACGTGGCTGGTGATTCACCCCTCCACTTT CSATHVAGDSPLHF
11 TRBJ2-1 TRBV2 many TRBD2 TGTGCCAGCAGTGAATTAGCGGGGCAGTTCTTC CASSELAGQFF
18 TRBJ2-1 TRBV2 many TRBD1 TGTGCCAGCAGTGAAAATACAGGGGTCTGGAGCTCCTACAATGAGCAGTTCTTC CASSENTGVWSSYNEQFF
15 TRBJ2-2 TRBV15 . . TGTGCCACCAGCAGAGATGGTTACTGTTCCGGGGAGCTGTTTTTT CATSRDGYCSGELFF
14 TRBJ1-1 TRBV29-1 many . TGCAGCGGCCAGGCGCTCAAAGTGAACACTGAAGCTTTCTTT CSGQALKVNTEAFF
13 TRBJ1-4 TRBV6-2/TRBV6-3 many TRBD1 TGTGCCACCATGGGACAGTCACACGAAAAACTGTTTTTT CATMGQSHEKLFF
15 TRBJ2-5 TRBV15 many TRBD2 TGTGCCACCAGCAGAGATGCAGGACTAGGGATGCCCCAGTACTTC CATSRDAGLGMPQYF
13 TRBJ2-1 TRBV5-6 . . TGTGCCAGCACCCTTTACCGGGGATACGAGCAGTTCTTC CASTLYRGYEQFF
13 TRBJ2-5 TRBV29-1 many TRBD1 TGCAGCGTTGGAACAGGGGGAATGGAGACCCAGTACTTC CSVGTGGMETQYF
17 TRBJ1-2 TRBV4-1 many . TGCGCCAGCAGCCAAGATTTATGGCTTTGGACGTCGTATGGCTACACCTTC CASSQDLWLWTSYGYTF
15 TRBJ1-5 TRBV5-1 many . TGCGCCAGCAGCTTGGGCGGGGGGTACAATCAGCCCCAGCATTTT CASSLGGGYNQPQHF
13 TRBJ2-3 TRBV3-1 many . TGTGCCAGCAGCCAAGATGCAGGCGATACGCAGTATTTT CASSQDAGDTQYF
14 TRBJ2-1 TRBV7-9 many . TGTGCCAGCAGCTGGTTACCCGGGGGCAATGAGCAGTTCTTC CASSWLPGGNEQFF
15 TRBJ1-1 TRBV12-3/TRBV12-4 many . TGTGCCAGCAGAAAACCGGGACATTTGAACACTGAAGCTTTCTTT CASRKPGHLNTEAFF